This entry concerns a single T cell receptor (beta chain). This CDR3 has 16 residues. Germline CDR1 reads MNHEY; CDR2 reads SMNVEV (reference sequence). V trimming: 6 bases; J trimming: 3 bases; junction bases outside the gene matches: 12. The data are from a study of blood T cell repertoires in COVID-19. Whole-study context: Sites in the United States, Italy and Spain provided acute and convalescent COVID-19 samples. T cells, B-cell-depleted T cells, or PBMCs supplied cDNA or gDNA.

In the original processing: Using reference gene primer amplification, nucleated cell counts were estimated. Clones were read by immunoSEQ multiplex PCR, and TCRdb kept only the in-frame ones, dropping some. Clone size and V and J calls were adopted from that table, with D and trimming inferred from the DNA. The table lists 130,000 to 150,000 clones, around 90% of them singletons. This sequence joins TRBV27 and TRBJ2-7; TRBD2 agrees at 9 bases. The receptor was derived from a human donor in a cohort sampled during active COVID-19. Material for sequencing was peripheral blood. CDR3 in amino acids: CASRVRTSVVSYEQYF. The CDR3 DNA reads as TGTGCCAGCAGGGTTAGGACTAGCGTCGTAAGCTACGAGCAGTACTTC.